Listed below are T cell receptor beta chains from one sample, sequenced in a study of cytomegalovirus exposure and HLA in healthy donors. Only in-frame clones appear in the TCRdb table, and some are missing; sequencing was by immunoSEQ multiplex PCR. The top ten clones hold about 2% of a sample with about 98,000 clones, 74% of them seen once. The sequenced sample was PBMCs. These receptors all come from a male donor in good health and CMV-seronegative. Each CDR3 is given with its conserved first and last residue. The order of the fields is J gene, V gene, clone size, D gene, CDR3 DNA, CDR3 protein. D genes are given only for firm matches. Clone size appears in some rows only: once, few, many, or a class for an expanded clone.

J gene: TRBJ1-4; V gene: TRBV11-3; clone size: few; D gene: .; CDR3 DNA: TGTGCCAGCACCACCATAATCGGAGGTGAAAAACTGTTTTTT; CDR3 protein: CASTTIIGGEKLFF
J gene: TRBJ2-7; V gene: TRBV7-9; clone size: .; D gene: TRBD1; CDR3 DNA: TGTGCCAGCAGCCTAGAAGGACAGGCCTACGAGCAGTACTTC; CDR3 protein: CASSLEGQAYEQYF
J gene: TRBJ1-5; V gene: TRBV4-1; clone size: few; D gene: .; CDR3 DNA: TGCGCCAGCAGCCTAACGACAGGTAATCCTCCCAATCAGCCCCAGCATTTT; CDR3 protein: CASSLTTGNPPNQPQHF
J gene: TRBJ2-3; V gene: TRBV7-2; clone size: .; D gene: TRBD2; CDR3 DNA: TGTGCCAGCAGCTTAGGTCCTAGCGGGAGCGGGGCAGATACGCAGTATTTT; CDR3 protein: CASSLGPSGSGADTQYF
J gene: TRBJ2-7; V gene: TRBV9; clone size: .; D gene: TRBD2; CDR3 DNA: TGTGCCAGCAGCGTTGACACTGGGACTAGCTCCCAGCAGTACTTC; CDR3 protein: CASSVDTGTSSQQYF
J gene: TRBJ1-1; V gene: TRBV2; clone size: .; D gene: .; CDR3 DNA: TGTGCCAGCAGTGAAGGGGGGAGGGTAGCTGAAGCTTTCTTT; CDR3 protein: CASSEGGRVAEAFF
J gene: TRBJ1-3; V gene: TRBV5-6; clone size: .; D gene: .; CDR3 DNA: TGTGCCAGCAGCTTGGATCGTTTGGACAGTTGGCAAAACACCATATATTTT; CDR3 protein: CASSLDRLDSWQNTIYF
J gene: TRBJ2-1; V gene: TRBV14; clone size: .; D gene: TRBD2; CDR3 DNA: TGTGCCAGCAGCCAAGGACTAGCTACGTACAATGAGCAGTTCTTC; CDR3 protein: CASSQGLATYNEQFF
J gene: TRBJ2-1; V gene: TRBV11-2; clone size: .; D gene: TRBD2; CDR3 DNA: TGTGCCAGCAGCTTAGTTACCGGGAGGGCCGGATTAGAGCAGTTCTTC; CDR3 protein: CASSLVTGRAGLEQFF
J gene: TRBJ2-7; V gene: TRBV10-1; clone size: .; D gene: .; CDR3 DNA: TGCGCCAGCAGTTCACTTCGGAGAAGATTCTACGAGCAGTACTTC; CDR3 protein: CASSSLRRRFYEQYF
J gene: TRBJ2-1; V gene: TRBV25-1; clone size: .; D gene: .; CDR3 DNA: TGTGCCAGCACTCAGGCGGGCTCCTACAATGAGCAGTTCTTC; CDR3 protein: CASTQAGSYNEQFF
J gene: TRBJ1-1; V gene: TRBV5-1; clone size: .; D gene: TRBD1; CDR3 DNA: TGCGCCAGCAGCGTCACAGGGGGCGGGTTGGACACTGAAGCTTTCTTT; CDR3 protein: CASSVTGGGLDTEAFF
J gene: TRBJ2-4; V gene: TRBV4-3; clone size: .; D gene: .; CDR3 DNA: TGCGCCAGCAGTCAGGGTGCTCTAGCCAAAAACATTCAGTACTTC; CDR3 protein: CASSQGALAKNIQYF
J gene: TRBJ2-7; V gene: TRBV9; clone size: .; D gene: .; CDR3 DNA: TGTGCCAGCAGCGTGGGGGGGGCCCAATCCTACGAGCAGTACTTC; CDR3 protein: CASSVGGAQSYEQYF
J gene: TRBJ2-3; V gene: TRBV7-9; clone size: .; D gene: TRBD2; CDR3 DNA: TGTGCCAGCAGCTCCCCAGGCGGGAGGGCCATCCATACGCAGTATTTT; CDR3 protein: CASSSPGGRAIHTQYF
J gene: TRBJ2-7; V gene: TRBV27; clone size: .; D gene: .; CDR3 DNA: TGTGCCAGCAGTTTCGGAGCCAGATACGAGCAGTACTTC; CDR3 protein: CASSFGARYEQYF
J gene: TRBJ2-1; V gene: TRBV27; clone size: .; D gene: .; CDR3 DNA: TGTGCCAGCAGGCCGGGATCAGGGGTGAATGAGCAGTTCTTC; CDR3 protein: CASRPGSGVNEQFF
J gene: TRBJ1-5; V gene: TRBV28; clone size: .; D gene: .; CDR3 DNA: TGTGCCAGCATTCGGGTGGGCAATCAGCCCCAGCATTTT; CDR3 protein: CASIRVGNQPQHF
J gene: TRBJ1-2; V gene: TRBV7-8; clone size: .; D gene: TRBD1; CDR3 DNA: TGTGCCAGCAGCTGGGGGACCTCTTCGGGACAGCCCTATGGCTACACCTTC; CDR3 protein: CASSWGTSSGQPYGYTF
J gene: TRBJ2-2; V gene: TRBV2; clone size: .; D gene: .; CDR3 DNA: TGTGCCAGCAGGGATTCGGGGGGCGGGTTCGGGGAGCTGTTTTTT; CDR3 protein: CASRDSGGGFGELFF
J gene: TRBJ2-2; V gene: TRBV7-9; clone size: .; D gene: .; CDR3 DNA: TGTGCCAGCAGGCAAATGGACAGAAACACCGGGGAGCTGTTTTTT; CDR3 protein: CASRQMDRNTGELFF
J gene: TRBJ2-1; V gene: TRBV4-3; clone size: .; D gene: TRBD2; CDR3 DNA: TGCGCCAGCAGCCGATGGGCGGGAGCGGGAGGAAACAATGAGCAGTTCTTC; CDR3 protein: CASSRWAGAGGNNEQFF
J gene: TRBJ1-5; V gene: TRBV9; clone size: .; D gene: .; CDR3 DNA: TGTGCCAGCAGCGTTGCGGGGGGGGATCAGCCCCAGCATTTT; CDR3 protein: CASSVAGGDQPQHF
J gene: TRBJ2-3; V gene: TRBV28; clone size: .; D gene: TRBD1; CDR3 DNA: TGTGCCAGCAGTTTAGGGAACAGGGGGGATACGCAGTATTTT; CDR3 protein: CASSLGNRGDTQYF
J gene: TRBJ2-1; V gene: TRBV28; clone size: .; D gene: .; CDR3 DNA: TGTGCCAGCAGTTTCGGAAGGCTAGCAACCTTGAATGAGCAGTTCTTC; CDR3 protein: CASSFGRLATLNEQFF
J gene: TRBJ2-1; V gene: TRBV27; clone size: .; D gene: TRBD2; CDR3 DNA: TGTGCCAGCAGCTTTAGCGGGATGACCTACAATGAGCAGTTCTTC; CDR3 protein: CASSFSGMTYNEQFF
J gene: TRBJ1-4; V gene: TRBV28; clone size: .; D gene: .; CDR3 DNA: TGTGCCAGCAGTTTCGTGAGGGAGTGGGAAAAACTGTTTTTT; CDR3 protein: CASSFVREWEKLFF
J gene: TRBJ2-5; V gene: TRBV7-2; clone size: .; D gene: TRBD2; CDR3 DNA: TGTGCCAGCAGCTTCAGGACTAGCGGGAGTTCCCAAGAGACCCAGTACTTC; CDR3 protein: CASSFRTSGSSQETQYF
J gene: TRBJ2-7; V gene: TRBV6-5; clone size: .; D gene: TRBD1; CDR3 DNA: TGTGCCAGCAGTTCCGACAGGGGGCCCTACGAGCAGTACTTC; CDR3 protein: CASSSDRGPYEQYF
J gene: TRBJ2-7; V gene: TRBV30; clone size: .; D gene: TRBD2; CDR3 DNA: TGTGCCTGGGAGGGACTAGCCCACGAGCAGTACTTC; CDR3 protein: CAWEGLAHEQYF
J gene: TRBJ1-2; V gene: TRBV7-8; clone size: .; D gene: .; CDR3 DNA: TGTGCCAGCAGCCCCTTTGGGGCTGGGGACTATGGCTACACCTTC; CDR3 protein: CASSPFGAGDYGYTF
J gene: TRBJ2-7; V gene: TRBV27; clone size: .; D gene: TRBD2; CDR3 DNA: TGTGCCAGCAGTCCAACGACTAGCGGGAACTACGAGCAGTACTTC; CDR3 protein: CASSPTTSGNYEQYF
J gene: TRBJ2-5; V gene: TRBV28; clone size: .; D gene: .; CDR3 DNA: TGTGCCAGCAGTTTATGGGTGCAGGCTCAGGGGCCCCAGTACTTC; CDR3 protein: CASSLWVQAQGPQYF
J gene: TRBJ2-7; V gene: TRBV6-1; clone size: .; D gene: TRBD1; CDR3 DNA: TGTGCCAGCACCCGACAGGGGGCGTCCGCCTACGAGCAGTACTTC; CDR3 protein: CASTRQGASAYEQYF
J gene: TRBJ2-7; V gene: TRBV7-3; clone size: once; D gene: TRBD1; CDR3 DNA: TGTGCCAGCAGCTCAGGGGGCCACGAGCAGTACTTC; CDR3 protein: CASSSGGHEQYF
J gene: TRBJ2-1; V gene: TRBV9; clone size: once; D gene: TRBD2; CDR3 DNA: TGTGCCAGCAGCAGAGCGGGAGGGTGGAATGAGCAGTTCTTC; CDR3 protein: CASSRAGGWNEQFF
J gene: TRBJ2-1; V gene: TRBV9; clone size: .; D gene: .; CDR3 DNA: TGTGCCAGCAGCGTAGCCCCAACCTACAATGAGCAGTTCTTC; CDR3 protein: CASSVAPTYNEQFF
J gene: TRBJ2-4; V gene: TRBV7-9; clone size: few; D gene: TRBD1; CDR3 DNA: TGTGCCAGCAGCTCTTCGCGGGACAGGGCCTACTTC; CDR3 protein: CASSSSRDRAYF
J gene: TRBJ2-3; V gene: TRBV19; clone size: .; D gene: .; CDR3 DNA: TGTGCCAGTAATCCCGAAGGGGCGGATACGCAGTATTTT; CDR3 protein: CASNPEGADTQYF
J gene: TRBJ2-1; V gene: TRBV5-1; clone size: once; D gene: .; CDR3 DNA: TGCGCCAGCAGCTTCGCGGGTGGAAATGAGCAGTTCTTC; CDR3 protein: CASSFAGGNEQFF
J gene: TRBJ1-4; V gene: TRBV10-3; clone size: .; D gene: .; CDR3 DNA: TGTGCCACCGGGGGGCCAGGGGCTAATGAAAAACTGTTTTTT; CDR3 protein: CATGGPGANEKLFF
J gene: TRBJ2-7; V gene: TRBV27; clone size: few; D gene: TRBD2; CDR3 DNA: TGTGCCAGCAGTTTAGGGGAGGGTGGACTAGCGGGAGAGGCAGACGAGCAGTACTTC; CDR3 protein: CASSLGEGGLAGEADEQYF
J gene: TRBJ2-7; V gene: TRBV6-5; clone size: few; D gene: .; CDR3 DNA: TGTGCCAGCAGTTTTGGCAGGGCCTCCTACGAGCAGTACTTC; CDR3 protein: CASSFGRASYEQYF
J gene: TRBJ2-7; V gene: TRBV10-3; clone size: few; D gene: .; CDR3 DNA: TGTGCCATCAGTGACCGGACTGGCTACGAGCAGTACTTC; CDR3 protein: CAISDRTGYEQYF
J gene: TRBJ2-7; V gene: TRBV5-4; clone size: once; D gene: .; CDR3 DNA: TGTGCCAGCAGTCCGGATACCGCGGACGAGCAGTACTTC; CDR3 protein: CASSPDTADEQYF
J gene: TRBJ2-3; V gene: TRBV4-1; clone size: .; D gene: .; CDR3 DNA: TGCGCCAGCAGCCAAGATGTCTCGGACAGCTCCTGGCCAGATACGCAGTATTTT; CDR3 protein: CASSQDVSDSSWPDTQYF
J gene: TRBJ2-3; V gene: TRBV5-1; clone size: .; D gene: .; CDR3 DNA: TGCGCCAGCAGCTTGGTGGGGAGCGGCACAGATACGCAGTATTTT; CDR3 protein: CASSLVGSGTDTQYF
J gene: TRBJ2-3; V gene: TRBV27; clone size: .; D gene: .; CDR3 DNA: TGTGCCAGCAGTGTCCTTAGAGCGGATACGCAGTATTTT; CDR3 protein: CASSVLRADTQYF
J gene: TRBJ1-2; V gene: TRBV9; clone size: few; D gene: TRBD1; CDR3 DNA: TGTGCCAGCAGCGTAGGGGGACAGACAAACTATGGCTACACCTTC; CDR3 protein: CASSVGGQTNYGYTF
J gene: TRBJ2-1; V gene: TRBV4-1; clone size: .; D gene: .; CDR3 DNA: TGCGCCAGCAGCCTACAGTTTTTTCTTAACAATGAGCAGTTCTTC; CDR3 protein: CASSLQFFLNNEQFF